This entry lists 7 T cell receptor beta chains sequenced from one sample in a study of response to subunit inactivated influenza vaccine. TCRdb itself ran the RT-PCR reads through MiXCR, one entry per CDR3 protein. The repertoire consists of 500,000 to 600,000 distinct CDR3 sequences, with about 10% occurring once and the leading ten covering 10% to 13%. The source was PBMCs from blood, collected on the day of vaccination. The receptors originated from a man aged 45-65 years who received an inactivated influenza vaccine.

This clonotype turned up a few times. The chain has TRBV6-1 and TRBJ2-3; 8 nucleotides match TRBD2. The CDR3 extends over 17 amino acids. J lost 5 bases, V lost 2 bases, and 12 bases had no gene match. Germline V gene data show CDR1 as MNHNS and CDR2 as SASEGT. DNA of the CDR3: TGTGCCAGCAGTGAATTGCCGGGAGGGGCGGTGCTAGATACGCAGTATTTT. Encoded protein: CASSELPGGAVLDTQYF.

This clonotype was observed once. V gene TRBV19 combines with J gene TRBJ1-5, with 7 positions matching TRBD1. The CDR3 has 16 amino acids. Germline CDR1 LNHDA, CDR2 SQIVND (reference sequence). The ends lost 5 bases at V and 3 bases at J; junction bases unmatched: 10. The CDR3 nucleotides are TGTGCCAGTAGTCTCAAACCGACAGGGATCAATCAGCCCCAGCATTTT. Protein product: CASSLKPTGINQPQHF.

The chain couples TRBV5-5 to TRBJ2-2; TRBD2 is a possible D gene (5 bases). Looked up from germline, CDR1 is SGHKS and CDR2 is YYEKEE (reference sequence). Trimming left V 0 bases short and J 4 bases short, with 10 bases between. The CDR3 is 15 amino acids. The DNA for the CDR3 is TGTGCCAGCAGCTTGGTACGGACTTCCACCGGGGAGCTGTTTTTT. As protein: CASSLVRTSTGELFF.

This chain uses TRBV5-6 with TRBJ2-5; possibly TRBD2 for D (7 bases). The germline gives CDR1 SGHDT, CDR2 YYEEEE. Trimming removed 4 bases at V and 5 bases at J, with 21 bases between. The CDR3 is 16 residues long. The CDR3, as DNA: TGTGCCAGCAGCCCCCCTATGGGGGGGGCGGGGGAGACCCAGTACTTC. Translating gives CASSPPMGGAGETQYF.

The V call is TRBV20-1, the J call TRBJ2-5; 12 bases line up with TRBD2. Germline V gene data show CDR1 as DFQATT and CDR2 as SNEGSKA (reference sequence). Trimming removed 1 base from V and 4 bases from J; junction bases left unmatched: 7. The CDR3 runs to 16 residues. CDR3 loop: CSARGSSGRGRETQYF. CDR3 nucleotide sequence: TGCAGTGCTAGAGGGTCTAGCGGGAGGGGCAGAGAGACCCAGTACTTC.

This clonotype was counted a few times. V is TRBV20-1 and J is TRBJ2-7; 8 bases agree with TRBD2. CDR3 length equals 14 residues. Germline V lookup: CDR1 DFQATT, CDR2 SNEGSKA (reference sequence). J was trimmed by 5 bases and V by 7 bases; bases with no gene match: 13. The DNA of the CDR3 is TGCAGTGGAACCCGGCTAGCGGGCCACGACGAGCAGTACTTC. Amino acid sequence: CSGTRLAGHDEQYF.

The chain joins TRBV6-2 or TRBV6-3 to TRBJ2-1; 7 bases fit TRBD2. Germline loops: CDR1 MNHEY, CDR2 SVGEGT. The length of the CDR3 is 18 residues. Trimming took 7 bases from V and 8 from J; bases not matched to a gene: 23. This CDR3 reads CASIPRDYPLIGDDEQFF. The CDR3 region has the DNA TGTGCCAGCATCCCCCGGGACTACCCCTTAATCGGGGACGATGAGCAGTTCTTC.